A single sample gave rise to the 28 T cell receptor beta chains below, sequenced in a study of somatic mutations in cytotoxic T cells in rheumatoid arthritis. Generated by immunoSEQ multiplex PCR, the TCRdb table keeps only in-frame clones and is missing some. The sample consists of 12,000 to 15,000 clones, approximately 90% of them appearing once. Sequencing was carried out using CD4+ T cells sorted from blood. Receptor source: an older man with rheumatoid arthritis.

The gene calls are TRBV29-1 and TRBJ1-2, with a weak D call TRBD1 (6 bases). Between the trimmed V and J ends, which lost 6 bases and 7 bases, there was a span of 18 bases. The germline V gene encodes CDR1 SQVTM and CDR2 ANQGSEA. This CDR3 spans 13 amino acids. The CDR3 DNA follows: TGCAGCGTAGCGGGACATAAGAACGGTGGCTACACCTTC. Translated, it gives CSVAGHKNGGYTF. Looking up the rest from reference TRBV29-1 and TRBJ1-2 gives the full variable domain: SAVISQKPSRDICQRGTSLTIQCQVDSQVTMMFWYRQQPGQSLTLIATANQGSEATYESGFVIDKFPISRPNLTFSTLTVSNMSPEDSSIYLCSVAGHKNGGYTFGSGTRLTVV.

CDR3 DNA: TGCGCCAGCAGCTTGTCGGGAGGACAATATGGCTACACCTTC. Encoded protein: CASSLSGGQYGYTF. The chain is built from TRBV5-1 and TRBJ1-2, with D perhaps matching TRBD1 (5 bases). Germline V CDR1 and CDR2: SGHRS, YFSETQ. V lost 1 base to trimming and J lost 5 bases, with 12 bases between them. The CDR3 spans 14 residues.

The CDR3 nucleotides read TGTGCCAGCAGCGTATCTAGCGGGAGGAACACCGGGGAGCTGTTTTTT. This encodes CASSVSSGRNTGELFF. The chain couples TRBV9 to TRBJ2-2; 10 nucleotides match TRBD2. The trim removed 1 base at V and 1 base at J, leaving 1 base unmatched. The length of the CDR3 is 16 residues. CDR1 and CDR2 from the germline V gene are SGDLS and YYNGEE.

The chain couples TRBV5-1 to TRBJ2-1; 8 bases are a match to TRBD1. The V segment lost 4 bases and the J segment 6 bases; nucleotides outside the gene matches: 12. This CDR3 comprises 16 residues. Germline CDR1 and CDR2: SGHRS and YFSETQ. CDR3 nucleotides: TGCGCCAGCAGCGGCTCCACGGGACAGGACCGCAATGAGCAGTTCTTC. Amino acid sequence: CASSGSTGQDRNEQFF.

V and J are TRBV10-3 and TRBJ2-5, with 11 positions matching TRBD2. In germline, CDR1 is ENHRY, CDR2 SYGVKD. J lost 2 bases, V lost 6 bases, and 5 bases had no gene match. The CDR3 loop spans 15 amino acids. This CDR3 reads CAIRLAGDLQETQYF. In DNA, the CDR3 is TGTGCCATCAGACTAGCGGGGGACTTACAAGAGACCCAGTACTTC.

The chain employs TRBV11-3 and TRBJ2-5, with 8 bases identical to TRBD2. The DNA end is a closer match to TRBJ2-7, so the J assignment may be wrong. This CDR3 spans 15 amino acids. Germline V CDR1 and CDR2: SGHNT, YENEEA. CDR3: CASSLELAVDYEQYF. The CDR3 coding sequence is TGTGCCAGCAGCTTAGAACTAGCGGTTGACTACGAGCAGTACTTC.

This chain connects TRBV11-3 to TRBJ2-1; 7 positions agree with TRBD2. CDR1 is SGHNT and CDR2 is YENEEA in the germline V gene. Trimming removed 0 bases from V and 5 bases from J; junction bases left unmatched: 7. The CDR3 loop spans 16 amino acids. The CDR3: CASSLDWGGINNEQFF. In DNA form, the CDR3 reads TGTGCCAGCAGCTTAGACTGGGGAGGGATAAACAATGAGCAGTTCTTC. Filled out from reference TRBV11-3 and TRBJ2-1, the complete variable domain reads EAGVVQSPRYKIIEKKQPVAFWCNPISGHNTLYWYLQNLGQGPELLIRYENEEAVDDSQLPKDRFSAERLKGVDSTLKIQPAELGDSAVYLCASSLDWGGINNEQFFGPGTRLTVL.

This clone was counted a single time. The chain has TRBV18 and TRBJ1-1; D is uncertain. CDR3 length equals 14 residues. The germline V gene encodes CDR1 KGHSH and CDR2 LQKENI. V was pared by 1 base and J by 1 base, with 7 bases between. The CDR3 DNA reads as TGTGCCAGCTCACCACGGGCGGGGAACACTGAAGCTTTCTTT. Translation: CASSPRAGNTEAFF. Full variable domain (remainder filled in from reference TRBV18 and TRBJ1-1): NAGVMQNPRHLVRRRGQEARLRCSPMKGHSHVYWYRQLPEEGLKFMVYLQKENIIDESGMPKERFSAEFPKEGPSILRIQQVVRGDSAAYFCASSPRAGNTEAFFGQGTRLTVV.

The J gene is TRBJ2-7, the V gene TRBV30; D not certain. There are 14 residues in the CDR3. Germline V gives CDR1 GTSNPN, CDR2 SVGIG (reference sequence). V was clipped by 2 bases and J by 0 bases, with 11 bases between them. The CDR3 spells CAWSPPLPSYEQYF. The CDR3 DNA is TGTGCCTGGAGTCCTCCTCTACCCTCCTACGAGCAGTACTTC. Complete variable domain (other parts from reference TRBV30 and TRBJ2-7): SQTIHQWPATLVQPVGSPLSLECTVEGTSNPNLYWYRQAAGRGLQLLFYSVGIGQISSEVPQNLSASRPQDRQFILSSKKLLLSDSGFYLCAWSPPLPSYEQYFGPGTRLTVT.

The rearrangement joins TRBV7-9 to TRBJ1-6, with D uncertain. The CDR3 runs 14 residues. Germline CDR1 SEHNR, CDR2 FQNEAQ (reference sequence). V lost 2 bases and J lost 2, with 4 bases in between. The CDR3 sequence is CASSLTTYNSPLHF. DNA for the CDR3: TGTGCCAGCAGCTTAACAACCTATAATTCACCCCTCCACTTT.

V is TRBV5-1 and J is TRBJ2-5; the match to TRBD1 covers 8 bases. Trimming took 0 bases from V and 5 from J; bases not matched to a gene: 6. Per germline, CDR1 SGHRS and CDR2 YFSETQ. There are 15 residues in the CDR3. As DNA, the CDR3 is TGCGCCAGCAGCTTGGCGCCAGGGGGCGAGGAGACCCAGTACTTC. This gives the protein CASSLAPGGEETQYF.

This clone was seen just once. The chain combines TRBV5-4 with TRBJ1-3; 7 nucleotides line up with TRBD1. Losses at the gene ends were 2 bases for V and 2 bases for J; bases not matched to a gene: 1. Germline CDR1 and CDR2: SGHNT and YYREEE (reference sequence). The length of the CDR3 is 14 residues. As DNA, the CDR3 is TGTGCCAGCAGCTTAGGGGGCACTGGAAACACCATATATTTT. This codes for CASSLGGTGNTIYF.

The chain combines TRBV5-1 with TRBJ2-5; D not resolved. Germline CDR1 SGHRS, CDR2 YFSETQ. This CDR3 spans 13 amino acids. The ends were cut back, 2 bases at V and 2 bases at J, with 7 bases in the middle. CDR3 DNA sequence: TGCGCCAGCAGCTTCACAGCTCAAGAGACCCAGTACTTC. It codes for CASSFTAQETQYF.

The rearrangement links TRBV5-1 to TRBJ2-6; D gene ambiguous. Trimming took 10 bases from V and 0 from J, leaving 11 bases between them. The CDR3 runs to 14 residues. Germline CDR1 and CDR2: SGHRS and YFSETQ. The CDR3: CACAVPSGANVLTF. The CDR3 DNA is TGCGCCTGCGCGGTTCCCTCTGGGGCCAACGTCCTGACTTTC.

This rearrangement joins TRBV27 to TRBJ2-3; D may be TRBD1 (5 bases). This CDR3 has 13 residues. Germline V gene data show CDR1 as MNHEY and CDR2 as SMNVEV (reference sequence). Trimming took 6 bases from V and 1 from J, leaving 8 bases between them. Here the CDR3 reads CASRQQGTDTQYF. The CDR3 coding sequence is TGTGCCAGCAGGCAACAGGGCACAGATACGCAGTATTTT.

This rearrangement joins TRBV29-1 to TRBJ1-5; tentative D call: TRBD1 (5 bases). CDR1 is SQVTM and CDR2 is ANQGSEA in the germline V gene. Trimming took 7 bases from V and 7 from J, leaving 17 bases between them. The CDR3 sequence is 13 residues long. The CDR3 nucleotides are TGCAGCGCCCTGGCGGGGGTCGGGCAGCCCCAGCATTTT. The encoded protein is CSALAGVGQPQHF.

V usage is TRBV7-2 and J usage is TRBJ2-3; 12 bases map to TRBD1. Trimming cost V 5 bases and J 4 bases; bases outside gene matches: 7. This CDR3 is built from 16 residues. Germline lookup yields CDR1 SGHTA and CDR2 FQGNSA. The CDR3 DNA reads as TGTGCCAGCAGCCCCACCGGGACAGGGGGCGCAGATACGCAGTATTTT. Translated, it gives CASSPTGTGGADTQYF.

The chain uses TRBV5-1 and TRBJ2-4; possible D gene TRBD2, 5 bases. CDR3 length equals 11 residues. Trimming stripped 4 bases from V and 13 bases from J, with 12 bases between. CDR1 and CDR2 from the germline V gene are SGHRS and YFSETQ. The CDR3 DNA reads as TGCGCCAGCAGCGGGTCCGGGGTCCAGTACTTC. Translating it yields CASSGSGVQYF.

J is TRBJ1-1 and V is TRBV2, with TRBD1 matching 7 bases. The germline V gene encodes CDR1 SNHLY and CDR2 FYNNEI. Germline trimming cut 3 bases from V and 5 bases from J; bases unmatched to any gene: 9. CDR3 length: 15 residues. The CDR3 DNA follows: TGTGCCAGCAGTGACAGGACAGGCGGAAAGACTGAAGCTTTCTTT. Translating gives CASSDRTGGKTEAFF.

This clone appeared once. The chain combines TRBV6-1 with TRBJ2-1; TRBD2 aligns across 16 bases. From germline, CDR1 is MNHNS and CDR2 SASEGT. The CDR3 is 18 residues long. J was trimmed by 9 bases and V by 1 base; bases with no gene match: 9. The CDR3 DNA reads as TGTGCCAGCAGTGAAGGGATCACGGGACTAGCGGGGGGGAGTGAGCAGTTCTTC. This translates into CASSEGITGLAGGSEQFF.

This clone was picked up one time. V is TRBV28 and J is TRBJ1-5; D ambiguous. CDR1 is MDHEN, CDR2 SYDVKM, per germline. CDR3 length equals 15 residues. Trimming took off 6 bases at V and 3 bases at J, with 15 bases between the two ends. CDR3: CASSNGPGDNQPQHF. The CDR3 DNA reads as TGTGCCAGCAGCAACGGCCCCGGAGACAATCAGCCCCAGCATTTT.

This clone was seen just once. V usage is TRBV6-5 and J usage is TRBJ2-3; D may be TRBD1 (6 bases). There are 12 residues in the CDR3. Trimming pared 4 bases from V and 6 bases from J, leaving 8 bases between. Germline V gene data show CDR1 as MNHEY and CDR2 as SVGAGI. In DNA, the CDR3 is TGTGCCAGCAGTTCCCAGGGGGATACGCAGTATTTT. Protein: CASSSQGDTQYF.

The chain recombines TRBV5-1 with TRBJ1-6; the match to TRBD1 covers 8 bases. Trimming cost V 3 bases and J 7 bases; bases outside gene matches: 3. The CDR3 extends over 14 amino acids. Germline values: CDR1 SGHRS, CDR2 YFSETQ. CDR3 in amino acids: CASSSDRENSPLHF. Here the CDR3 DNA reads TGCGCCAGCAGCTCGGACAGGGAAAATTCACCCCTCCACTTT. The complete variable domain, with remaining parts taken from reference TRBV5-1 and TRBJ1-6, reads KAGVTQTPRYLIKTRGQQVTLSCSPISGHRSVSWYQQTPGQGLQFLFEYFSETQRNKGNFPGRFSGRQFSNSRSEMNVSTLELGDSALYLCASSSDRENSPLHFGNGTRLTVT.

The gene calls are TRBV6-5 and TRBJ2-1; 7 bases agree with TRBD1. The CDR3 is 16 amino acids. V trimming: 2 bases; J trimming: 6 bases; junction bases outside the gene matches: 10. Germline loops: CDR1 MNHEY, CDR2 SVGAGI. CDR3 nucleotides: TGTGCCAGCAGTTACGAAAGGGGGCCGATGGGCAATGAGCAGTTCTTC. It codes for CASSYERGPMGNEQFF.

The V gene is TRBV19, the J gene TRBJ2-2; D call uncertain. V lost 4 bases to trimming and J lost 4 bases, with 4 bases between them. CDR3 size: 12 residues. The germline gives CDR1 LNHDA, CDR2 SQIVND (reference sequence). CDR3 nucleotide sequence: TGTGCCAGTAGTACAGGCACCGGGGAGCTGTTTTTT. Protein sequence: CASSTGTGELFF.

The chain employs TRBV19 and TRBJ2-7, with 10 positions matching TRBD1. The length of the CDR3 is 13 residues. CDR1 LNHDA and CDR2 SQIVND come from the germline V gene (reference sequence). J gave up 6 bases and V 9 bases, and 8 bases lay outside the gene matches. CDR3 sequence reads: CARPGDRGAEQYF. In nucleotides, the CDR3 is TGTGCCAGGCCGGGGGACAGGGGTGCCGAGCAGTACTTC. Combining the CDR3 with reference TRBV19 and TRBJ2-7 gives the whole variable domain DGGITQSPKYLFRKEGQNVTLSCEQNLNHDAMYWYRQDPGQGLRLIYYSQIVNDFQKGDIAEGYSVSREKKESFPLTVTSAQKNPTAFYLCARPGDRGAEQYFGPGTRLTVT.

This chain joins TRBV30 and TRBJ2-3; TRBD1 might be the D (6 bases). This CDR3 is 16 amino acids long. Germline V CDR1 and CDR2: GTSNPN, SVGIG (reference sequence). Trimming took 4 bases from V and 0 from J, leaving 17 bases between them. The chain's CDR3 is CAWTPGTNPSTDTQYF. The DNA of the CDR3 is TGTGCCTGGACTCCAGGGACAAATCCAAGCACAGATACGCAGTATTTT. The full variable domain, in which reference TRBV30 and TRBJ2-3 provide the parts outside the CDR3, is SQTIHQWPATLVQPVGSPLSLECTVEGTSNPNLYWYRQAAGRGLQLLFYSVGIGQISSEVPQNLSASRPQDRQFILSSKKLLLSDSGFYLCAWTPGTNPSTDTQYFGPGTRLTVL.

The chain uses TRBV13 and TRBJ2-7; 8 nucleotides line up with TRBD1. Losses at the gene ends were 0 bases for V and 1 base for J; bases not matched to a gene: 5. Germline V lookup: CDR1 PRHDT, CDR2 FYEKMQ (reference sequence). This CDR3 has 16 amino acids. The CDR3 coding sequence is TGTGCCAGCAGCTTAGGCTGGAGACAGGGGTCCTACGAGCAGTACTTC. The encoded protein is CASSLGWRQGSYEQYF.